These 17 T cell receptor beta chains share one sample of origin, sequenced in a study of shared clonotypes between healthy human individuals. Generated by immunoSEQ multiplex PCR, the TCRdb table keeps only in-frame clones and is missing some. The sample includes some 2,100,000 clones, around 95% of them seen just once. Sequencing was performed on naive CD4+ T cells sorted from blood. Subset: CD45RA+ positively selected. Receptors originate from a man between 18 and 29 years old in good health.

The chain recombines TRBV10-2 with TRBJ1-3; possibly TRBD1 for D (5 bases). The CDR3 is 14 amino acids. Trimming pared 10 bases from V and 0 bases from J, leaving 13 bases between. Germline-derived CDR1 and CDR2 are WSHSY and SAAADI. CDR3 amino acids: CATQGLSSGNTIYF. In DNA form, the CDR3 reads TGCGCCACCCAGGGTCTTAGCTCTGGAAACACCATATATTTT.

The V and J genes are TRBV12-5 and TRBJ1-2; 7 bases are shared with TRBD1. J was trimmed by 4 bases and V by 6 bases; bases with no gene match: 2. The CDR3 consists of 12 residues. The germline CDR1 and CDR2 sequences are LGHNT and FRNRAP. The CDR3: CASGRDSYGYTF. The CDR3 nucleotides read TGTGCTAGTGGCCGGGACAGCTATGGCTACACCTTC. The full variable domain, its missing parts supplied by reference TRBV12-5 and TRBJ1-2, is DARVTQTPRHKVTEMGQEVTMRCQPILGHNTVFWYRQTMMQGLELLAYFRNRAPLDDSGMPKDRFSAEMPDATLATLKIQPSEPRDSAVYFCASGRDSYGYTFGSGTRLTVV.

This rearrangement joins TRBV18 to TRBJ1-6; 10 bases map to TRBD1. The CDR3 has 16 residues. V lost 1 base and J lost 4; bases outside the gene matches: 1. The germline V gene has CDR1 KGHSH and CDR2 LQKENI. The CDR3 coding sequence is TGTGCCAGCTCACCACAGGACAGGGGGTATAATTCACCCCTCCACTTT. Translated, it gives CASSPQDRGYNSPLHF. The variable domain in full, with the rest retrieved from reference TRBV18 and TRBJ1-6, is NAGVMQNPRHLVRRRGQEARLRCSPMKGHSHVYWYRQLPEEGLKFMVYLQKENIIDESGMPKERFSAEFPKEGPSILRIQQVVRGDSAAYFCASSPQDRGYNSPLHFGNGTRLTVT.

The J gene is TRBJ1-4, the V gene TRBV9, with TRBD1 matching 7 bases. The V gene end was trimmed by 4 bases and the J gene end by 8 bases; junction bases not matched to a gene: 11. There are 15 residues in the CDR3. From germline, CDR1 is SGDLS and CDR2 YYNGEE. CDR3: CASSTETGKSEKLFF. The CDR3 coding sequence is TGTGCCAGCAGCACGGAGACAGGGAAGAGCGAAAAACTGTTTTTT.

V usage is TRBV6-6 and J usage is TRBJ1-2, with 8 bases identical to TRBD1. Germline trimming cut 6 bases from V and 4 bases from J; bases unmatched to any gene: 4. CDR3 length: 13 residues. Germline V gives CDR1 MNHNY, CDR2 SVGAGI (reference sequence). The CDR3, as DNA: TGTGCCAGCAGGACTACAGGGGGCTATGGCTACACCTTC. This encodes CASRTTGGYGYTF.

The chain combines TRBV7-2 with TRBJ1-4; 8 nucleotides line up with TRBD1. Germline CDR1 SGHTA, CDR2 FQGNSA. The CDR3 runs 14 residues. V lost 5 bases, J lost 5 bases, and 4 bases stayed unmatched. The CDR3 coding sequence is TGTGCCAGCAGCGGAAGGGACAGGAATGAAAAACTGTTTTTT. Amino acid sequence: CASSGRDRNEKLFF. The complete variable domain, with remaining parts taken from reference TRBV7-2 and TRBJ1-4, reads GAGVSQSPSNKVTEKGKDVELRCDPISGHTALYWYRQSLGQGLEFLIYFQGNSAPDKSGLPSDRFSAERTGGSVSTLTIQRTQQEDSAVYLCASSGRDRNEKLFFGSGTQLSVL.

This clone is a singleton in its sample. For the CDR3, the DNA is TGTGCCTGGAGTGTACGGATGAGTGGGGGCTATGGCTACACCTTC. Translated, it gives CAWSVRMSGGYGYTF. This chain links TRBV30 with TRBJ1-2, with D tentatively TRBD1 (5 bases). The length of the CDR3 is 15 residues. CDR1 and CDR2 from the germline V gene are GTSNPN and SVGIG (reference sequence). Trimming shortened V by 0 bases and J by 4 bases, and 15 bases separated the two germline ends.

In this sample, this clone turned up once. The V call is TRBV9, the J call TRBJ2-5; a possible D gene is TRBD2 (6 bases). Germline CDR1 reads SGDLS; CDR2 reads YYNGEE. The germline V and J ends were trimmed by 1 base and 7 bases, with 14 bases remaining between them. The CDR3 sequence is 14 residues long. CDR3 in amino acids: CASSVTASAVTQYF. The CDR3 DNA reads as TGTGCCAGCAGCGTAACGGCTAGCGCGGTGACCCAGTACTTC.

The chain links TRBV5-6 to TRBJ1-2; the D gene is possibly TRBD1 (5 bases). Germline-derived CDR1 and CDR2 are SGHDT and YYEEEE. V shed 4 bases and J shed 5 bases, with 12 bases lying between them. The CDR3 runs 13 residues. CDR3 in amino acids: CASSPGFGYGYTF. In DNA, the CDR3 is TGTGCCAGCAGCCCAGGGTTTGGGTATGGCTACACCTTC.

About this clone: An end of the junction differs from the germline gene, which may be a read error. The V gene is TRBV6-1, the J gene TRBJ1-6; D not resolved. CDR3 length: 14 amino acids. Germline V gene data show CDR1 as MNHNS and CDR2 as SASEGT. CDR3 in DNA: TGTGCCAGCAGGGAAGAGAGCAGAGTTTCACCCCTCCACTTT. Its protein product is CASREESRVSPLHF.

As regards this clone: Other DNA sequences within the sample encode an identical CDR3. The CDR3 protein is CSVRQGGSYEQYF. The CDR3 region has the DNA TGCAGCGTTAGACAGGGGGGATCCTACGAGCAGTACTTC. The chain carries TRBV29-1 and TRBJ2-7; TRBD1 matches 9 bases. Germline CDR1 and CDR2: SQVTM and ANQGSEA. The CDR3 covers 13 residues. V was clipped by 5 bases and J by 1 base; unmatched bases: 3.

This clone has just one count. The sample carries other DNA sequences with the same CDR3. The chain carries TRBV2 and TRBJ2-3, with 7 bases aligning to TRBD2. The CDR3 runs to 14 residues. Germline V gives CDR1 SNHLY, CDR2 FYNNEI. Losses at the gene ends were 1 base for V and 3 bases for J; bases not matched to a gene: 1. The chain's CDR3 is CASSEGGRTDTQYF. Written as DNA, the CDR3 is TGTGCCAGCAGTGAAGGCGGGAGAACAGATACGCAGTATTTT.

The CDR3 reads CSGEEAGGGYGYTF. CDR3 nucleotides: TGCAGCGGCGAGGAGGCAGGGGGTGGATATGGCTACACCTTC. The V and J genes are TRBV29-1 and TRBJ1-2, with TRBD1 matching 7 bases. With 7 bases clipped from V and 5 bases from J, the junction kept 13 bases outside the gene matches. Germline values: CDR1 SQVTM, CDR2 ANQGSEA. This CDR3 region has 14 residues.

CDR3 amino acids: CASSFLGQTIYEQYF. The CDR3 bases are TGTGCCAGCAGCTTTTTGGGACAGACGATCTACGAGCAGTACTTC. The V gene is TRBV5-4, the J gene TRBJ2-7; TRBD1 aligns across 7 bases. Trimming cost V 2 bases and J 3 bases; bases outside gene matches: 8. Germline CDR1 and CDR2: SGHNT and YYREEE (reference sequence). The CDR3 runs 15 residues.

The gene calls are TRBV7-2 and TRBJ1-2, with D unresolved. Germline lookup yields CDR1 SGHTA and CDR2 FQGNSA. The CDR3 extends over 13 amino acids. The V end lost 3 bases, the J end lost 0 bases, and 5 bases lay between the germline ends. The CDR3 protein is CASSFAANYGYTF. CDR3 DNA sequence: TGTGCCAGCAGCTTTGCAGCTAACTATGGCTACACCTTC.

The CDR3 DNA is TGTGCCACCAGCAGAGTGGGCAAGATGAACACTGAAGCTTTCTTT. Translation: CATSRVGKMNTEAFF. The chain combines TRBV15 with TRBJ1-1; D is unresolved. The V end lost 1 base, the J end lost 0 bases, and 9 bases lay between the germline ends. The CDR3 consists of 15 residues. Germline V CDR1 and CDR2: LNHNV, YYDKDF (reference sequence).

The rearrangement uses TRBV7-2 and TRBJ1-6, with 7 bases fitting TRBD1. There are 16 residues in the CDR3. Germline V gene data show CDR1 as SGHTA and CDR2 as FQGNSA. Trimming took 5 bases from V and 9 from J; bases not matched to a gene: 13. The CDR3 is CASSKGQSLLASPLHF. DNA of the CDR3: TGTGCCAGCAGCAAGGGACAGTCCCTACTGGCTTCACCCCTCCACTTT.